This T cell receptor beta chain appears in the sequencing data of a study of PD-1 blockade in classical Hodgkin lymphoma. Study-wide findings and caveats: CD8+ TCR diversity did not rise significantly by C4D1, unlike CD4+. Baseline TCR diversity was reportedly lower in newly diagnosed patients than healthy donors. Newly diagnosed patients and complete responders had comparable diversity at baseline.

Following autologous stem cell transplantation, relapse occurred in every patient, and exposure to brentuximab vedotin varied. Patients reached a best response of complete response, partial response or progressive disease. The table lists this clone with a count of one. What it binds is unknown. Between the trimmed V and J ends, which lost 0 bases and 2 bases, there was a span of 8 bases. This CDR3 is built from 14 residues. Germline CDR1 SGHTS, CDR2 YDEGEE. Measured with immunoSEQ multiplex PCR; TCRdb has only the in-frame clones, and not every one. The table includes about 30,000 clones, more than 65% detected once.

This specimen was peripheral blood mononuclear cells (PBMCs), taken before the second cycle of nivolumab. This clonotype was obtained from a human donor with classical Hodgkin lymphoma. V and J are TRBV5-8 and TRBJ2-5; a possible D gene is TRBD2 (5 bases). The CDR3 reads CASSLAGIQETQYF. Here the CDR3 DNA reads TGTGCCAGCAGCTTGGCCGGGATTCAAGAGACCCAGTACTTC.